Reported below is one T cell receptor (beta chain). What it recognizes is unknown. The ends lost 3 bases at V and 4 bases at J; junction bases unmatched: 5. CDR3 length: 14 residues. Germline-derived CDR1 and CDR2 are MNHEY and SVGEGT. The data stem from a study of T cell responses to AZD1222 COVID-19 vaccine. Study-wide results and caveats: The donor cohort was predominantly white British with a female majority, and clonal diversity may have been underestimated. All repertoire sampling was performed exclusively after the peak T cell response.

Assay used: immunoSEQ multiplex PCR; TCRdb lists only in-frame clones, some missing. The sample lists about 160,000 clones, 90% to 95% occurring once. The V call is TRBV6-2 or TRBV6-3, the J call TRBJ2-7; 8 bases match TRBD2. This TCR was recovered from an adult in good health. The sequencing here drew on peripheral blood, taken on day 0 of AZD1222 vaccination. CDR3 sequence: CASSYREGSYEQYF. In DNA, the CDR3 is TGTGCCAGCAGTTATCGGGAGGGATCGTACGAGCAGTACTTC.